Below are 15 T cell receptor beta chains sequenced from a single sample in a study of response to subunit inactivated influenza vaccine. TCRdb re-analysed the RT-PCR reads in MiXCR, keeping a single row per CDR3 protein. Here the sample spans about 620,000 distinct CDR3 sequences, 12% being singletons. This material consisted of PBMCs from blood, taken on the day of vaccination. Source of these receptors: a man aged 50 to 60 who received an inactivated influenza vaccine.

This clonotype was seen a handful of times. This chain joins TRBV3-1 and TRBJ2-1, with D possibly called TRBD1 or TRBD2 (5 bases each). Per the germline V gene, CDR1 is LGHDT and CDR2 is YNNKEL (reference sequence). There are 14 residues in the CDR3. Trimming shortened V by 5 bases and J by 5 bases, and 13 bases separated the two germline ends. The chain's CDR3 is CASSARDGNNEQFF. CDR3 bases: TGTGCCAGCAGCGCCCGGGACGGAAACAATGAGCAGTTCTTC.

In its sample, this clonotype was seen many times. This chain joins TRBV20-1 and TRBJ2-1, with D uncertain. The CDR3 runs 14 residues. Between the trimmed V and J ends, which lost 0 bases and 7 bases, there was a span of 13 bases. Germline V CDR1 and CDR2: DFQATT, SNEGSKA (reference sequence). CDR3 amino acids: CSARDLLYENEQFF. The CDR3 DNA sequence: TGCAGTGCTAGAGATCTTTTATACGAAAATGAGCAGTTCTTC.

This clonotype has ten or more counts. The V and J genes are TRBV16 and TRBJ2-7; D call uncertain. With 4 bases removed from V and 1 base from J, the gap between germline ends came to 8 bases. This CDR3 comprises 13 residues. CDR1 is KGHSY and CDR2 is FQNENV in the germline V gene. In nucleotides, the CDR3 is TGTGCCAGCAGCCCGCAGGCTTCCTACGAGCAGTACTTC. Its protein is CASSPQASYEQYF.

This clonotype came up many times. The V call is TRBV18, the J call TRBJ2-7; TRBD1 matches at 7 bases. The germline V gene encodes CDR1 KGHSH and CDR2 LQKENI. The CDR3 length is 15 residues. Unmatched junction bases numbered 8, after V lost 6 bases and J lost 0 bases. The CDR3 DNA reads TGTGCCAGCTCGCGAGGGACAGCCGACTCCTACGAGCAGTACTTC. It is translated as CASSRGTADSYEQYF.

The CDR3 nucleotides are TGTGCCATCATGGGGACAGGGGGTCGCAATGAGCAGTTCTTC. It codes for CAIMGTGGRNEQFF. The V call is TRBV10-3, the J call TRBJ2-1, with TRBD1 matching 11 bases. The V gene end was trimmed by 7 bases and the J gene end by 6 bases; junction bases not matched to a gene: 5. Germline V gene sequence: CDR1 ENHRY, CDR2 SYGVKD. This CDR3 is built from 14 residues.

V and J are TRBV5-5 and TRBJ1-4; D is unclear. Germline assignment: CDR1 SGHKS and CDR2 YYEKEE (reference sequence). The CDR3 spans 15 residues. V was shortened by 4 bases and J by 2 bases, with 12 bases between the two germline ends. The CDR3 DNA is TGTGCCAGCAGCCCGGTTCTGGGGACTAATGAAAAACTGTTTTTT. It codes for CASSPVLGTNEKLFF.

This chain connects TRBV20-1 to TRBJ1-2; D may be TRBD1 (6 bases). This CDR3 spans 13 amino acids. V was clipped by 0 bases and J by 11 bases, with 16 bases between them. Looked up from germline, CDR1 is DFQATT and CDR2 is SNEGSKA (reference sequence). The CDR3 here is CSARDRDKKWYTF. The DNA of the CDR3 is TGCAGTGCTAGAGATCGGGACAAAAAATGGTACACCTTC.

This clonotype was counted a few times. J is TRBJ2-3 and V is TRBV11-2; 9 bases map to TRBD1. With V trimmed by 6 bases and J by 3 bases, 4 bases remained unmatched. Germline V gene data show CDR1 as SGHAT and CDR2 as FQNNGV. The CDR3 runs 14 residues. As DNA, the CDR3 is TGTGCCAGCAGACAGGGGGCTGGTACAGATACGCAGTATTTT. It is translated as CASRQGAGTDTQYF. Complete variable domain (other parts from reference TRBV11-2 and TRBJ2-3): EAGVAQSPRYKIIEKRQSVAFWCNPISGHATLYWYQQILGQGPKLLIQFQNNGVVDDSQLPKDRFSAERLKGVDSTLKIQPAKLEDSAVYLCASRQGAGTDTQYFGPGTRLTVL.

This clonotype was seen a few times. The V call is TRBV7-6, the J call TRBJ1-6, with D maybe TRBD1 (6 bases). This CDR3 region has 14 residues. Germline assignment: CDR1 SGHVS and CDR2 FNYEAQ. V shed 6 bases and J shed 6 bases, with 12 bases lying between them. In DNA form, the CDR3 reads TGTGCCAGCAGTCGGACAGAGTTTAATTCACCCCTCCACTTT. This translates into CASSRTEFNSPLHF.

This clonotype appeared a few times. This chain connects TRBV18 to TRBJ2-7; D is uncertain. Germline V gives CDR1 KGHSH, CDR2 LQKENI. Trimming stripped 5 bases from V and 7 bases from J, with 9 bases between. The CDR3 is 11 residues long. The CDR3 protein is CASSDATEQYF. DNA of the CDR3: TGTGCCAGCTCAGACGCCACTGAGCAGTACTTC.

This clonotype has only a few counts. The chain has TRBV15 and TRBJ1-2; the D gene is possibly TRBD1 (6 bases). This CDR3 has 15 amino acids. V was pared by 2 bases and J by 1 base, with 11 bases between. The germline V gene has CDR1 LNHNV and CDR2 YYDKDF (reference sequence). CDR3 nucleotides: TGTGCCACCAGCAGACCGGACAGCCTTAACTATGGCTACACCTTC. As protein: CATSRPDSLNYGYTF.

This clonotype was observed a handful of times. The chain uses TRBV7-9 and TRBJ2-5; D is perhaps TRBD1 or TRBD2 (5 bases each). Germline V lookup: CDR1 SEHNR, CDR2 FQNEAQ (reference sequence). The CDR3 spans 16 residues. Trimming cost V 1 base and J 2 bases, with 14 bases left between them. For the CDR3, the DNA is TGTGCCAGCAGCTTAGGGGACCGAGGCTTACAAGAGACCCAGTACTTC. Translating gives CASSLGDRGLQETQYF.

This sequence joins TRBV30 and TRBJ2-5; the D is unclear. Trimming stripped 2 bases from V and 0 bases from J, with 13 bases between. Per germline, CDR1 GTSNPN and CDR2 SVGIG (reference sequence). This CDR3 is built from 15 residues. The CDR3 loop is CAWSSAGLYQETQYF. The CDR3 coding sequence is TGTGCCTGGAGTTCTGCAGGCCTGTACCAAGAGACCCAGTACTTC.

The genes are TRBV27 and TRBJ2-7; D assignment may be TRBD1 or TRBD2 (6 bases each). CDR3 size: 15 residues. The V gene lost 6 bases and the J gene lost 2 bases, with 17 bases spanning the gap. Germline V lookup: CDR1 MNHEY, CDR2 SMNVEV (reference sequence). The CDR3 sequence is CASRGGGQRAYEQYF. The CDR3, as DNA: TGTGCCAGCAGAGGGGGAGGACAGCGAGCCTACGAGCAGTACTTC.

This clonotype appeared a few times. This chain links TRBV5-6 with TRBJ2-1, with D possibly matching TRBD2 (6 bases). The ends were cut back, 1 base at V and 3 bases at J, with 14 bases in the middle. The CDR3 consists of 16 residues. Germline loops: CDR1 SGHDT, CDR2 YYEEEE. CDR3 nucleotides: TGTGCCAGCAGCTTGTTTACGGGACTCCTCTACAATGAGCAGTTCTTC. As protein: CASSLFTGLLYNEQFF.